This entry concerns a single TCR beta chain. No antigen is known for it. No per-base quality is available; no much larger clone lies one base away. The data were obtained in a study of cytomegalovirus exposure and HLA in healthy donors listed by TCRdb under 2017. For context, the study as a whole: According to an earlier analysis of several hundred of the donors, about 170 million T cells yielded 117 million unique TCR beta sequences and 276 Gb of sequence data. An early release that covered about 600 HLA-typed donors contained about 300 gigabases of sequencing data and around 85 million unique TCR sequences. The genetic ancestry cluster associated with self-reported Caucasian donors included 81% of the roughly 390 genotyped donors. The aim of the study was to test whether cataloging public T cell receptors could identify signatures of past pathogen exposure. The study profiled the T cell repertoires of more than 500 subjects by immunosequencing and related them to cytomegalovirus serostatus. In addition to the first cohort of 666 subjects, a separate validation cohort of under 150 different subjects was used. High-throughput TCR immunosequencing, statistical association of individual TCRs with disease status, and machine learning were combined to predict cytomegalovirus infection status. To study patterns of TCR occurrence, a later analysis re-analyzed previously published TCR beta repertoires from just over 650 donors and added high-resolution HLA genotyping. In the later analysis, no new phenotypic data were used to find candidate immune exposures; instead, reliance was placed on TCR beta sequences and their occurrence across donors. An earlier analysis of 587 of the donors used high-throughput TCR beta sequencing to judge whether each TCR beta V gene segment behaved as functional or pseudogenic. Donor age, sex, ethnicity and CMV serostatus were compiled alongside the repertoire data. A later genetic analysis took genome-wide SNP genotypes for about three fifths of the 666 donors and used that subset as a discovery cohort. Every discovery cohort repertoire had been produced on one sequencing platform. HLA typing covered class I and class II loci at four-digit resolution. Typing coverage differed by locus: A, B, C, DRB1 and DQB1 were typed in about 620-630 donors, DQA1 in 522, DPA1 in 600 to 610, and DPB1 in approximately 450. Roughly five DR-DQ haplotypes were handled as single units for association and clustering because linkage in the cohort was strong. On average, roughly 200,000 unique TCR beta nucleotide sequences were sequenced per donor among about 400 genotyped donors of the cohort, with roughly 18% of those sequences being non-productive. Overall results and qualifications from the work: Roughly 17 rarely observed V segments, including chromosome 9 orphons, were excluded from the earlier analysis of approximately 600 of the donors because counts were too low. When HLA alleles, especially DR and DQ, strongly co-occurred, attributing TCR associations to individual alleles was difficult. Cytomegalovirus status was reported to be diagnosed by the classifier with high specificity and sensitivity in both the original and validation cohorts. Because HLA typing was unavailable for some donors at each locus, only the typed subset was used in association tests. An earlier analysis of some 560 of the donors showed that most TCR beta V segments appeared in productive rearrangements either about 87% or about 30% of the time, which broadly matched IMGT annotations. A further reported finding was that TCR beta sequences accurately predicted the HLA-A and HLA-B alleles for most subjects in the first cohort. A later analysis found that TCR association rates varied across HLA loci, with DRB1 alleles showing the most associated TCRs and HLA-C alleles the fewest. Most TCR sequences were seen in very few donors, while some public TCRs were found in many individuals. A later analysis associated approximately 17,000 TCR beta sequences with specific HLA alleles at a false discovery rate of 0.05. In a later genetic analysis, fewer N-insertions in productive TCRs were reported among donors in an Asian-associated ancestry cluster than the roughly 700-donor mean. The 87-base-pair reads could not distinguish some IMGT-functional V segments, including TRBV6-2 and TRBV6-3, so those segments were excluded. A group of highly shared sequence variants was considered likely to be a technical artifact of the sequencing pipeline. A later analysis found that HLA-associated TCR beta chains were more clonally expanded and had lower generation probabilities than equally common non-associated chains. A total of 150 to 200 TCR beta chains were listed by the study as associated with cytomegalovirus. It was suggested by the authors that the approach could potentially be generalized to other disease states and immunological phenotypes. In vitro tests confirmed that a few of the cytomegalovirus-associated TCR beta chains recognize cytomegalovirus antigens. In a later genetic analysis, a missense DCLRE1C variant was associated with V-gene and J-gene trimming of TCR beta chains, and the association was replicated in an independent cohort. Immune exposure information for the cohort was limited to CMV serostatus. Several of the top co-occurrence clusters appeared to be linked to parvovirus B19, influenza, CMV and Epstein-Barr virus, according to a later analysis. Correlated functional status among segregating V segments might reflect linkage disequilibrium, but an unknown experimental factor could not be ruled out. The cohort was sequenced for TCR beta chains only, and without alpha or paired-chain data the features that could be detected were limited. A later analysis found that most CMV-associated TCR beta chains appeared HLA-restricted, with HLA associations seemingly driven largely by CMV exposure. Presence/absence analyses assumed roughly uniform sequencing depth across donors, an assumption that may not hold.

The cohort comprised hundreds of healthy bone marrow donors. At the time of sampling, every cohort member was nominally healthy, though immune exposures that went unrecorded were likely present. The donor was CMV seropositive and was included in the group of about 290 seropositive cohort members. A peripheral blood sample was collected from each donor, and TCR beta sequencing was performed on peripheral blood mononuclear cells. The Qiagen DNeasy Blood Extraction Kit was used to extract genomic DNA from the blood cell samples. The germline V gene yields SNHLY for CDR1 and FYNNEI for CDR2. The germline V end is reduced by 7 bases and the J end by 1 base; junction bases left unmatched: 9. Its CDR3 holds 15 amino acids, cysteine through phenylalanine. Only the CDR3 portion is preserved as DNA: 45 bases, with reading frame beginning at the first base. The library was produced with the immunoSEQ multiplex PCR assay. A mixture of 60 forward primers for TCR Vbeta segments and 13 reverse primers for TCR Jbeta segments was used in the multiplex PCR. The CDR3 region of rearranged TCR beta genes was amplified from genomic DNA with a multiplex PCR assay. On the Illumina HiSeq System, the amplified TCR beta libraries were sequenced as 87-base-pair reads. The study's own analysis went as follows. A later analysis tallied roughly 80 million unique TCR beta chains across the 666 repertoires, and about 12 million of those chains were shared by two or more donors. To remove PCR and sequencing errors, raw reads were error-corrected and collapsed into unique sequences using a nearest-neighbor algorithm that merged closely related sequences. V, D and J gene segments were assigned by aligning CDR3 sequences to IMGT reference sequences. For a sequence to be retained, at least a six-nucleotide match to both a V gene segment and a J gene segment was required. Rearrangements were classified as productive when the CDR3 lacked stop codons and remained in frame with V and J, and all other rearrangements were classified as non-productive. CDR3 was defined by IMGT convention, running from the second conserved V-encoded cysteine to the conserved J-encoded phenylalanine. The earlier analysis of about 610 of the donors excluded any sequence lacking an unambiguous match to a single V gene segment. In an earlier analysis of some 590 of the donors, a V segment was called functional when productive rearrangements were above 56.7%, and segregating when the standard deviation between donors exceeded 5%. A statistical classification framework was developed to diagnose cytomegalovirus status using the catalog of TCR beta chain sequences. In a later analysis, V and J genes were assigned by comparing TCR nucleotide sequences against IMGT/GENE-DB human TR gene sequences. In a later analysis, CDR3 sequences and most-parsimonious VDJ recombination scenarios were assigned using the TCRdist pipeline. In a later analysis, each TCR beta chain was defined by its CDR3 amino acid sequence together with its V-gene family, and reads lacking a unique V-gene family were excluded. In a later analysis, nearly 600 highly shared, low-generation-probability nucleotide sequences were removed to address suspected cross-contamination and a sequencing artifact. A later analysis calculated a clonal expansion index for each public chain from normalized within-repertoire ranks of inferred template counts. A later analysis computed generation probabilities with a VDJ recombination model fitted to out-of-frame rearrangements, and checked the results against IGoR. Hypergeometric tests were used in a later analysis to score TCR-TCR, TCR-HLA and TCR-CMV co-occurrence, with a repertoire-size bias correction applied to the TCR pairs. To estimate false discovery rates, a later analysis permuted the HLA or CMV assignments 20 times. In a later analysis, co-occurring TCRs were grouped with DBSCAN, and TCRdist sequence similarity was added when clustering was performed within HLA-allele-positive subsets. Repertoires with fewer than 30,000 or more than 120,000 public chains were left out of co-occurrence clustering, as were five repertoires with anomalous nucleotide sharing. TCRdb carries this immuneACCESS record with in-frame sequences only. Its versions omit some clonotypes, under half of them owing to an unresolved V gene in the studies checked, with the rest unexplained. Clone size and the V and J calls come from that table; the DNA yielded D and trimming. The sample has about 170,000 clones on record, nearly 80% of them singletons. The ten largest account for just under 1% of the sample.

Sequencing input: PBMCs. Recombination joined TRBV2 with TRBJ1-1, with TRBD1 identical over 7 junction bases. This receptor was obtained from a woman aged 45-65 years in good health and CMV-seropositive. CDR3 protein: CASIGLDRWNTEAFF. The DNA sequence reads TGTGCCAGCATTGGGTTGGACAGGTGGAACACTGAAGCTTTCTTT.